This entry is about one TCR beta chain. Its antigen is currently unknown. The length of the CDR3 is 16 residues. Germline loops: CDR1 SEHNR, CDR2 FQNEAQ (reference sequence). Losses at the gene ends were 1 base for V and 12 bases for J; bases not matched to a gene: 13. The data were taken from a study of graft-versus-host responses after intestinal transplantation. Study-level information: As for transplant type, recipients had multivisceral, liver-intestinal, or isolated intestinal grafts. Anti-thymocyte globulin induction was given to all recipients, followed by tacrolimus and steroids for about 3 years.

Broader study findings: GvH clones detected in recipient marrow included some appearing first in ileum or blood. Early after transplant, HvG clones declined as circulating GvH clones peaked.

Produced via immunoSEQ multiplex PCR; TCRdb's table is partial and in-frame only. The repertoire consists of about 93,000 clones, with approximately 95% occurring once and the leading ten covering 0.49%. This sequence was found in a human donor who received an intestinal transplant. The gene calls are TRBV7-9 and TRBJ2-1; 9 nucleotides match TRBD2. This specimen consisted of unstimulated CD8+ T cells sorted from spleen or lymph node cells, obtained before intestinal transplant. CDR3 coding DNA: TGTGCCAGCAGCTTAGTCGCGGGGGGGCCTACTCAGGGGCAGTTCTTC. As protein: CASSLVAGGPTQGQFF.